The T cell receptor (beta chain) under discussion was sequenced for a study of human T cells and chemical hapten exposure. Whole-study findings and limits: Counts of TCRs above 1 in 1000 frequency stayed unchanged with DPC sensitization.

As to time point: pre-sensitization, week 0. Treatment indicated: therapeutic diphenylcyclopropenone sensitization with weekly scalp DPC. Unfractionated whole blood was the source from which total RNA was extracted. MiXCR, applied by TCRdb to the RACE reads, yields one record per CDR3 protein. The sample lists 30,000 to 40,000 distinct CDR3 sequences, about 7.4% occurring once. This clonotype was seen repeatedly, ten times or more. The antigen remains unidentified. The clonotype comes from a woman aged 45 to 65 with alopecia areata. Some clones in this sample may be carry-over from other donors' samples. This specimen consisted of whole blood, obtained in connection with sensitization to the hapten diphenylcyclopropenone (DPC).

Here the CDR3 reads CSARGDFYEQYF. The CDR3 DNA is TGCAGTGCTAGAGGGGACTTCTACGAGCAGTACTTC. V usage is TRBV20-1 and J usage is TRBJ2-7, with D possibly matching TRBD2 (6 bases). CDR1 and CDR2 from the germline V gene are DFQATT and SNEGSKA (reference sequence). The germline V and J ends were trimmed by 1 base and 3 bases, with 7 bases remaining between them. The CDR3 has 12 amino acids.